A selection of T cell receptor beta chains follows, all from one sample in a study of T cell responses to AZD1222 COVID-19 vaccine. TCRdb's copy holds only in-frame clones and misses some; the assay was immunoSEQ multiplex PCR. The sample yields about 120,000 clones, approximately 90% seen once. The sample here was peripheral blood, taken on day 0 of AZD1222 vaccination. These receptors came from an adult in good health. Each CDR3 is given with its conserved first and last residue. The D gene is left open where the match is weak. Where a row states a size, it is once, few, many or the class of an expanded clone; other rows omit it.

j_call v_call clone_size d_call cdr3_length cdr3_nt cdr3_aa
TRBJ2-1 TRBV5-1 once TRBD1 16 TGCGCCAGCAGCCTGAGTCCCGGGACAGGGTACAATGAGCAGTTCTTC CASSLSPGTGYNEQFF
TRBJ1-1 TRBV30 NA NA 11 TGTGCTCGGGGGACGTACACTGAAGCTTTCTTT CARGTYTEAFF
TRBJ2-7 TRBV4-2 few TRBD2 15 TGTGCCAGCAGCTATCGAGCGGGGGTCTCCTACGAGCAGTACTTC CASSYRAGVSYEQYF
TRBJ2-3 TRBV30 NA NA 14 TGTGCCTGGAGTACTGGTTCCAGTCGAGATACGCAGTATTTT CAWSTGSSRDTQYF
TRBJ1-1 TRBV10-3 NA TRBD1 13 TGTGCCACCCTGACAGGGGGGGGCACTGAAGCTTTCTTT CATLTGGGTEAFF
TRBJ2-7 TRBV6-2/TRBV6-3 NA TRBD2 16 TGTGCCAGCAGTTACTCCCAGCGGGAGGGCCATCACGAGCAGTACTTC CASSYSQREGHHEQYF
TRBJ2-7 TRBV18 NA TRBD1 13 TGTGCCAGCTCCCGGACAGGGGAACACGAGCAGTACTTC CASSRTGEHEQYF
TRBJ2-3 TRBV9 NA TRBD1 15 TGTGCCAGCAGCGCCAGGACAGGAAGCACAGATACGCAGTATTTT CASSARTGSTDTQYF
TRBJ2-5 TRBV2 NA NA 13 TGTGCCAGCAGTGAGGGTGGGGCTGCTACCCAGTACTTC CASSEGGAATQYF
TRBJ2-7 TRBV5-4 NA TRBD1 15 TGTGCCAGCAGCTTGTCCGGGACAGGGGGTCGTGAGCAGTACTTC CASSLSGTGGREQYF
TRBJ1-1 TRBV6-2/TRBV6-3 NA NA 13 TGTGCCAGCAGCCGCCTAGGGAACACTGAAGCTTTCTTT CASSRLGNTEAFF
TRBJ2-1 TRBV4-3 once NA 15 TGCGCCAGCAGCCAAGATGGCGGGCCGGTGGATGAGCAGTTCTTC CASSQDGGPVDEQFF
TRBJ2-1 TRBV20-1 NA NA 10 TGCAGTGCTATGTACAATGAGCAGTTCTTC CSAMYNEQFF
TRBJ1-2 TRBV12-3/TRBV12-4 NA NA 12 TGTGCCAGCAGTGTCTCCTCGGGGGGCTACACCTTC CASSVSSGGYTF
TRBJ2-1 TRBV6-2/TRBV6-3 NA NA 16 TGTGCCAGCAGCCCCCGTGGCGGGGGCCCTAACAATGAGCAGTTCTTC CASSPRGGGPNNEQFF
TRBJ1-1 TRBV6-5 NA NA 13 TGTGCCAGCAGTAAACTACAGGGACGGGGAGCTTTCTTT CASSKLQGRGAFF
TRBJ2-1 TRBV5-4 NA TRBD2 15 TGTGCCACCACCCCTACTAGCGGTTCCTACAATGAGCAGTTCTTC CATTPTSGSYNEQFF
TRBJ2-3 TRBV24-1 once TRBD2 16 TGTGCCACCAGTGATTTCTCTAGCGGGTTGACAGATACGCAGTATTTT CATSDFSSGLTDTQYF
TRBJ1-1 TRBV28 NA TRBD1 16 TGTGCCAGCAGTTCCTATGCGACAGGGAAAGGCACTGAAGCTTTCTTT CASSSYATGKGTEAFF
TRBJ1-1 TRBV2 NA TRBD1 14 TGTGCCAGCAGTGAGGACAGGGGGGGCACTGAAGCTTTCTTT CASSEDRGGTEAFF
TRBJ2-7 TRBV28 NA NA 14 TGTGCCAGCAGTCCATCCGGGACACGCTACGAGCAGTACTTC CASSPSGTRYEQYF
TRBJ1-2 TRBV7-2 once NA 14 TGTGCCAGCAGCTTAGAGGCGGGGAACTATGGCTACACCTTC CASSLEAGNYGYTF
TRBJ2-1 TRBV7-9 NA NA 13 TGTGCCAGCAGCTTCAGGGCCTACAATGAGCAGTTCTTC CASSFRAYNEQFF
TRBJ2-4 TRBV19 NA TRBD2 13 TGTGCCAGCACCCCTGCGGGAGGGAACATTCAGTACTTC CASTPAGGNIQYF
TRBJ1-6 TRBV30 NA TRBD1 15 TGTGCCTGGAGTGTCGGGACAGGGGGAAATTCACCCCTCCACTTT CAWSVGTGGNSPLHF
TRBJ2-2 TRBV6-5 NA NA 15 TGTGCCAGCAGTTACTCGGGGTCGGGCACCGGGGAGCTGTTTTTT CASSYSGSGTGELFF
TRBJ2-3 TRBV12-3/TRBV12-4 NA TRBD1 13 TGTGCCAGCAGTTTAACAGGGGACGATACGCAGTATTTT CASSLTGDDTQYF
TRBJ1-2 TRBV19 NA NA 17 TGTGCCAGTAGGCAAAGAACCGGGACACTAACAAACTATGGCTACACCTTC CASRQRTGTLTNYGYTF
TRBJ2-1 TRBV7-9 NA NA 16 TGTGCCAGCAGCCCCGGGATTGGGACCAAGACCAATGAGCAGTTCTTC CASSPGIGTKTNEQFF
TRBJ2-2 TRBV5-4 NA TRBD1 16 TGTGCCAGCAGCTTTGGGACAGGGGGCATGACCGGGGAGCTGTTTTTT CASSFGTGGMTGELFF
TRBJ2-7 TRBV20-1 NA TRBD2 14 TGCAGTGCTAGTTCGCCTAGCGGGGCATACGAGCAGTACTTC CSASSPSGAYEQYF
TRBJ2-1 TRBV7-3 once TRBD2 17 TGTGCCAGCAGCTTAGGGGCCGCTAGCGGGGCCTACAATGAGCAGTTCTTC CASSLGAASGAYNEQFF
TRBJ1-4 TRBV29-1 NA NA 12 TGCAGCGTTGACACGGGCAGGGAAAAACTGTTTTTT CSVDTGREKLFF
TRBJ2-5 TRBV7-9 few TRBD2 14 TGTGCCAGCAGCCCGAGCGGGATCCAAGAGACCCAGTACTTC CASSPSGIQETQYF
TRBJ1-2 TRBV19 NA TRBD1 16 TGTGCCAGTAGTATAATCAGGGGGCTGTTCCCCGGCGGCTACACCTTC CASSIIRGLFPGGYTF
TRBJ1-5 TRBV27 NA NA 13 TGTGCCAGCAGCTGGGACACCTATCAGCCCCAGCATTTT CASSWDTYQPQHF
TRBJ1-2 TRBV13 NA NA 17 TGTGCCAGCAGCAAAGGGATACAGGGCCCACGGGACTATGGCTACACCTTC CASSKGIQGPRDYGYTF
TRBJ2-1 TRBV28 NA TRBD1 16 TGTGCCAGCAGGTCCCGCCCAGGGGGCGCGATCAGTGAGCAGTTCTTC CASRSRPGGAISEQFF
TRBJ2-3 TRBV6-2/TRBV6-3 NA NA 16 TGTGCCAGCAGTTACTCGGGTCCGTGGAGCACAGATACGCAGTATTTT CASSYSGPWSTDTQYF
TRBJ2-3 TRBV5-5 NA TRBD2 14 TGTGCCAGCAGCTTGGAAGGGAGGGCAGATACGCAGTATTTT CASSLEGRADTQYF
TRBJ2-7 TRBV18 NA TRBD1 15 TGTGCCAGCTCACCCGAAGTGGGACAGGTAGGCGAGCAGTACTTC CASSPEVGQVGEQYF
TRBJ2-1 TRBV9 few NA 13 TGTGCCAGCAGCCCTTCGCGGGGCCATGAGCAGTTCTTC CASSPSRGHEQFF
TRBJ2-2 TRBV27 NA NA 13 TGTGCCAGCAGTTTAGGGTCCGCCGGGGAGCTGTTTTTT CASSLGSAGELFF
TRBJ2-7 TRBV5-5 many TRBD1 15 TGTGCCAGCAGCAAAGGACAGGGGGCTGTCTACGAGCAGTACTTC CASSKGQGAVYEQYF
TRBJ2-6 TRBV27 NA TRBD1 17 TGTGCCAGCGCCCAGGACAGGGTTTACTCTGGGGCCAACGTCCTGACTTTC CASAQDRVYSGANVLTF
TRBJ1-2 TRBV9 NA NA 12 TGTGCCAGCAGCGTAGCTAACTATGGCTACACCTTC CASSVANYGYTF
TRBJ2-2 TRBV28 few NA 15 TGTGCCAGCAGTGCCCAATTGGGGATATCCGGGGAGCTGTTTTTT CASSAQLGISGELFF
TRBJ1-2 TRBV27 NA NA 13 TGTGCCACCAGAGACAGGACTAACTATGGCTACACCTTC CATRDRTNYGYTF
TRBJ2-3 TRBV4-3 NA NA 20 TGCGCCAGCAGCCAAGATTGGGTTCGAACTAGCTACTCACTGGCAGATACGCAGTATTTT CASSQDWVRTSYSLADTQYF
TRBJ2-1 TRBV11-2 NA TRBD1 14 TGTGCCAGCAGCTGGTCGACAGGGTACCATGAGCAGTTCTTC CASSWSTGYHEQFF